This T cell receptor beta chain was identified in a study of technical replicates of blood from a few donors. Germline V lookup: CDR1 SGHDN, CDR2 FVKESK. CDR3 length: 16 amino acids. J was trimmed by 0 bases and V by 4 bases; bases with no gene match: 5. Profiling relied on immunoSEQ multiplex PCR, and the TCRdb table lists in-frame clones only, not all of them. Here the sample spans 75,000 to 90,000 clones, around 90% being singletons. The V call is TRBV14, the J call TRBJ2-3; 9 bases map to TRBD2. This TCR was sampled from a human donor in good health. The specimen sequenced was T cells isolated from PBMCs. For the CDR3, the DNA is TGTGCCAGCAGCCGGGGACTAGCTTCGAGCACAGATACGCAGTATTTT. This encodes CASSRGLASSTDTQYF.